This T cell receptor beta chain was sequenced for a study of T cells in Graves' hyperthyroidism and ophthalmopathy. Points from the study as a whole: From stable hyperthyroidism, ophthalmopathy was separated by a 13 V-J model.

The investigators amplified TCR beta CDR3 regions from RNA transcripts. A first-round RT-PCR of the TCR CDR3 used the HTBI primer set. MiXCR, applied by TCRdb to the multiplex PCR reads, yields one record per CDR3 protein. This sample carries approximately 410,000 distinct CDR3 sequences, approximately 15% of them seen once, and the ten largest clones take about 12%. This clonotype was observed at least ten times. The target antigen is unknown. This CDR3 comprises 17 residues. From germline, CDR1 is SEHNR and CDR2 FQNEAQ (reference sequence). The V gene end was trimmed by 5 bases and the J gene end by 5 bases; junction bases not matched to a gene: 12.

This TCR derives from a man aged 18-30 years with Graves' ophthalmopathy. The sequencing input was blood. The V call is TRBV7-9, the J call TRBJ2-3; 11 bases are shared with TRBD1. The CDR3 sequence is CASSRHLDRGRLDTQYF. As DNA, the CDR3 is TGTGCCAGCAGCCGCCATTTGGACAGGGGGCGTCTAGATACGCAGTATTTT.